This T cell receptor beta chain is from a study of cytomegalovirus exposure and HLA in healthy donors. Study information: In a previous analysis, about 100 million unique TCR beta sequences were found from roughly 200 million T cells.

Notes on this clone: The antigen is unknown.

Each donor was nominally healthy when sampled (though unrecorded immune exposures were likely). Study-wide results and caveats: Analysis was performed later, and it showed HLA-associated TCR beta chains to be more clonally expanded than equally common others.

The V gene's germline CDR1 is MNHEY and CDR2 SMNVEV (reference sequence). The CDR3 covers 13 residues. Between the trimmed V and J ends, which lost 6 bases and 2 bases, there was a span of 11 bases. PCR was performed using 60 Vbeta and 13 Jbeta primers. Produced via immunoSEQ multiplex PCR; TCRdb's table is partial and in-frame only. This sample's table reports about 160,000 clones. Sequencing input: PBMCs. The sequence was collected from a man aged 30 to 45 in good health and CMV-seronegative. The chain carries TRBV27 and TRBJ2-7, with TRBD2 as a possible D gene (5 bases). The DNA for the CDR3 is TGTGCCAGCAGCGCGGTCGGGACCTACGAGCAGTACTTC. Amino acids: CASSAVGTYEQYF.